This is a list of T cell receptor beta chains from one sample in a study of blood T cell repertoires in COVID-19. TCRdb keeps only in-frame clones here, not all; method: immunoSEQ multiplex PCR. This table holds about 83,000 clones, more than 70% found once. The sequencing input was peripheral blood. These receptors were taken from a man aged 45 to 65 with active COVID-19. The CDR3 runs from the conserved cysteine through the conserved F or W. The D gene is left open where the match is weak.

j_call	d_call	v_call	cdr3_aa
TRBJ1-6	TRBD1	TRBV30	CAWSVGQGPSSPLHF
TRBJ2-3	-	TRBV12-2	CASRPNRGDTQYF
TRBJ2-1	-	TRBV4-3	CASSQDLVSHEQFF
TRBJ1-6	-	TRBV5-1	CASSLTGIDSPLHF
TRBJ1-4	-	TRBV7-8	CASSPRQTYPFINEKLFF
TRBJ1-2	-	TRBV19	CASRAGGGADYGYTF
TRBJ2-3	TRBD2	TRBV30	CAWSVSAGGFTDTQYF
TRBJ2-6	-	TRBV6-2/TRBV6-3	CASSLQGSAGANVLTF
TRBJ1-1	-	TRBV5-1	CASSFGGAEAFF
TRBJ2-1	TRBD2	TRBV4-1	CASSQDPGGYNEQFF
TRBJ1-4	TRBD1	TRBV13	CASSLDGTGNEKLFF
TRBJ2-7	-	TRBV5-1	CASSLQGSYEQYF
TRBJ1-1	-	TRBV28	CASSRGDNTEAFF
TRBJ1-5	TRBD1	TRBV28	CASRTTTWTGPYSQHF
TRBJ2-5	TRBD2	TRBV18	CASSLGLASETQYF
TRBJ2-7	-	TRBV5-1	CASSRLPGPSYEQYF
TRBJ2-7	TRBD2	TRBV10-3	CAISEAGHSYEQYF
TRBJ2-7	-	TRBV23-1	CASSHSAQASYEQYF
TRBJ2-1	-	TRBV4-2	CASSQALVSNNEQFF
TRBJ1-5	-	TRBV4-2	CASSPTSGRNQPQHF
TRBJ2-7	TRBD1	TRBV28	CASFPRGPPYEQYF
TRBJ1-1	TRBD1	TRBV25-1	CASSYHRGSGTEAFF
TRBJ2-1	-	TRBV14	CASSGGSSYNEQFF
TRBJ1-5	TRBD1	TRBV10-3	CATKTGVSNQPQHF
TRBJ1-2	TRBD1	TRBV4-3	CASSQVLGGRGYTF
TRBJ2-7	TRBD1	TRBV4-1	CASSQATRAPGQGYYEQYF
TRBJ2-5	TRBD1	TRBV29-1	CSVGDSIYQETQYF
TRBJ1-1	TRBD1	TRBV5-4	CASSSDREAEAFF
TRBJ1-5	-	TRBV11-3	CASSFRRPPGSNQPQHF
TRBJ1-2	-	TRBV29-1	CSVVRDLIYGYTF
TRBJ1-1	TRBD1	TRBV23-1	CASPDRVWGEAFF
TRBJ2-3	-	TRBV10-3	CAISDTSMERVGTDTQYF
TRBJ2-1	-	TRBV27	CASSLLELGPLSYNEQFF
TRBJ1-2	TRBD1	TRBV6-5	CASRTGNNYGYTF
TRBJ1-1	-	TRBV6-2/TRBV6-3	CASSYKGGRSEAFF
TRBJ2-1	TRBD1	TRBV5-6	CASSLPGQGVSNEQFF
TRBJ2-5	-	TRBV6-5	CAAMGPRTQYF
TRBJ1-1	TRBD1	TRBV7-3	CASSPGQAQNTEAFF
TRBJ1-6	TRBD1	TRBV5-1	CASSLGGQGQSPLHF
TRBJ2-4	TRBD1	TRBV6-5	CASSNRGTKNIQYF
TRBJ1-5	-	TRBV4-2	CASSQEAGQPQHF